The rows below give T cell receptor beta chains drawn from one sample of a study of beta chain features in type 1 diabetes. Produced via immunoSEQ multiplex PCR; TCRdb's table is partial and in-frame only. This table holds 40,000 to 45,000 clones, roughly 70% found once. Sequences were obtained from Tregs from blood. The receptors shown here come from a woman aged 18-29 years with type 1 diabetes. The CDR3 runs from the conserved cysteine through the conserved F or W. The D gene is left open where the match is weak. Expanded clones get a size class; other rows say once, few or many, or leave the size out.

>TRBJ2-7|15|-|TRBV6-5|-
CASSYSQGQPYEQYF
TGTGCCAGCAGTTACTCACAGGGTCAACCCTACGAGCAGTACTTC
>TRBJ1-1|12|-|TRBV19|-
CASSDRYTEAFF
TGTGCCAGTAGCGACAGGTACACTGAAGCTTTCTTT
>TRBJ2-3|14|-|TRBV2|-
CASSEAGPPATQYF
TGTGCCAGCAGTGAAGCGGGGCCGCCAGCTACGCAGTATTTT
>TRBJ2-7|16|-|TRBV7-2|few
CASSLDRSIGSYEQYF
TGTGCCAGCAGCTTAGACCGGTCCATCGGCTCCTACGAGCAGTACTTC
>TRBJ2-2|15|TRBD1|TRBV5-1|-
CASSYRQGNTGELFF
TGCGCCAGCAGCTACCGACAGGGGAACACCGGGGAGCTGTTTTTT
>TRBJ2-3|14|-|TRBV29-1|-
CSVDRGAGTDTQYF
TGCAGCGTTGACAGGGGGGCTGGCACAGATACGCAGTATTTT
>TRBJ1-5|14|TRBD1|TRBV18|-
CASSPDRGYQPQHF
TGTGCCAGCTCACCCGACAGGGGGTATCAGCCCCAGCATTTT
>TRBJ2-5|13|-|TRBV28|-
CASSADRTETQYF
TGTGCCAGCAGTGCCGACAGGACCGAGACCCAGTACTTC
>TRBJ1-2|13|-|TRBV7-9|-
CASSLYRGHGYTF
TGTGCCAGCAGCTTATATAGGGGCCATGGCTACACCTTC
>TRBJ2-1|16|TRBD2|TRBV7-2|-
CASSLAVLAGAGEQFF
TGTGCCAGCAGCTTAGCGGTACTAGCGGGAGCCGGTGAGCAGTTCTTC
>TRBJ2-1|13|-|TRBV30|-
CAWSGQVYNEQFF
TGTGCCTGGTCTGGACAAGTTTACAATGAGCAGTTCTTC
>TRBJ1-1|15|TRBD1|TRBV18|few
CASSPRTGGVYEAFF
TGTGCCAGCTCACCGAGGACAGGGGGAGTCTACGAAGCTTTCTTT
>TRBJ2-1|14|TRBD1|TRBV30|-
CAGSGDRVGNEQFF
TGTGCCGGGTCCGGGGACAGGGTGGGCAATGAGCAGTTCTTC
>TRBJ1-1|16|-|TRBV4-1|medium-sized
CASTNRPGQLNTEAFF
TGCGCCAGCACGAACCGACCCGGACAGCTGAACACTGAAGCTTTCTTT
>TRBJ2-5|14|TRBD1|TRBV7-2|-
CASSPRTGLETQYF
TGTGCCAGCAGCCCCCGGACAGGGTTGGAGACCCAGTACTTC
>TRBJ1-5|16|-|TRBV7-2|-
CASSWGGGSSNQPQHF
TGTGCCAGCAGCTGGGGCGGAGGGAGCAGCAATCAGCCCCAGCATTTT
>TRBJ1-4|15|-|TRBV29-1|-
CSVASSGAPNEKLFF
TGCAGCGTAGCGTCTTCAGGGGCGCCTAATGAAAAACTGTTTTTT
>TRBJ2-7|16|-|TRBV5-1|-
CASSPDPGRGRYEQYF
TGCGCCAGCAGCCCCGACCCGGGGCGGGGGCGGTACGAGCAGTACTTC
>TRBJ2-7|14|-|TRBV5-1|-
CASSLGGTSYEQYF
TGCGCCAGCAGCTTAGGGGGAACCTCCTACGAGCAGTACTTC
>TRBJ2-2|14|-|TRBV5-1|-
CASSPGQLTGELFF
TGCGCCAGCAGCCCCGGACAGCTTACCGGGGAGCTGTTTTTT
>TRBJ2-2|13|TRBD2|TRBV7-9|-
CADREGPPGELFF
TGTGCAGATCGGGAGGGCCCTCCCGGGGAGCTGTTTTTT
>TRBJ2-1|15|-|TRBV7-9|-
CASSLRGSLDNEQFF
TGTGCCAGCAGCTTACGGGGGAGTTTGGACAATGAGCAGTTCTTC
>TRBJ2-3|14|TRBD2|TRBV7-2|few
CASSSGGAADTQYF
TGTGCCAGCAGCTCCGGGGGGGCGGCAGATACGCAGTATTTT
>TRBJ2-2|15|-|TRBV5-4|-
CASSLVAANTGELFF
TGTGCCAGCAGCTTGGTCGCAGCGAACACCGGGGAGCTGTTTTTT
>TRBJ2-3|15|TRBD1|TRBV7-8|-
CASSLTGSSTDTQYF
TGTGCCAGCAGCCTGACAGGGAGTAGCACAGATACGCAGTATTTT
>TRBJ2-3|12|-|TRBV29-1|few
CSGGTERDTQYF
TGCAGCGGCGGGACAGAGCGCGATACGCAGTATTTT
>TRBJ1-1|16|-|TRBV28|-
CASSWSWVQENTEAFF
TGTGCCAGCAGTTGGAGTTGGGTACAGGAGAACACTGAAGCTTTCTTT
>TRBJ2-1|15|-|TRBV25-1|-
CASSESGSSYNEQFF
TGTGCCAGCAGTGAATCCGGGAGCTCCTACAATGAGCAGTTCTTC
>TRBJ2-2|12|-|TRBV29-1|-
CSVERDTGELFF
TGCAGCGTTGAGAGAGACACCGGGGAGCTGTTTTTT
>TRBJ1-6|15|-|TRBV7-2|-
CASRGQPGENSPLHF
TGTGCCAGCAGAGGACAGCCAGGAGAGAATTCACCCCTCCACTTT
>TRBJ2-7|13|-|TRBV19|-
CASSSPGRPRQYF
TGTGCCAGTAGTAGCCCGGGTAGGCCGAGGCAGTACTTC
>TRBJ2-7|15|-|TRBV28|-
CASSQAGTYAYEQYF
TGTGCCAGCAGTCAAGCCGGGACTTACGCCTACGAGCAGTACTTC
>TRBJ2-4|18|TRBD1|TRBV7-2|-
CASSLQATITGGEDIQYF
TGTGCCAGCAGCTTACAAGCAACAATTACAGGGGGCGAAGACATTCAGTACTTC
>TRBJ2-3|16|TRBD2|TRBV7-2|-
CASSLASPTSGAGQYF
TGTGCCAGCAGCTTAGCCTCTCCTACTAGCGGGGCAGGGCAGTATTTT
>TRBJ2-7|13|-|TRBV7-2|once
CASSLDRSYEQYF
TGTGCCAGCAGCTTAGATCGCTCCTACGAGCAGTACTTC
>TRBJ1-5|15|TRBD1|TRBV7-2|-
CASSFDRAGNQPQHF
TGTGCCAGCAGCTTCGACAGGGCGGGCAATCAGCCCCAGCATTTT
>TRBJ2-3|16|TRBD2|TRBV5-1|-
CASSLEGTTSTDTQYF
TGCGCCAGCAGCTTGGAGGGGACTACAAGCACAGATACGCAGTATTTT
>TRBJ1-2|15|TRBD1|TRBV7-9|-
CASSFPLQGSGGYTF
TGTGCCAGCAGCTTCCCTTTACAGGGGTCGGGAGGCTACACCTTC
>TRBJ2-7|15|TRBD1|TRBV7-2|-
CASSPSQGVPYEQYF
TGTGCCAGCAGCCCGAGCCAGGGGGTCCCCTACGAGCAGTACTTC
>TRBJ2-2|12|-|TRBV6-5|-
CASGAYTGELFF
TGTGCCAGCGGGGCCTACACCGGGGAGCTGTTTTTT
>TRBJ1-3|16|-|TRBV30|-
CAWRGWGTYSGNTIYF
TGTGCCTGGAGGGGTTGGGGCACCTACTCTGGAAACACCATATATTTT
>TRBJ2-7|14|TRBD2|TRBV5-8|-
CASSWGGWVGEQYF
TGTGCCAGCAGCTGGGGGGGTTGGGTCGGCGAGCAGTACTTC
>TRBJ1-2|17|TRBD1|TRBV7-8|-
CASSYYSGQGALYGYTF
TGTGCCAGCAGCTACTATAGCGGACAGGGGGCCCTCTATGGCTACACCTTC
>TRBJ2-7|12|TRBD2|TRBV29-1|few
CSVASGSYEQYF
TGCAGCGTTGCTAGCGGATCCTACGAGCAGTACTTC
>TRBJ2-7|15|-|TRBV18|-
CASSPGVTTGGEQYF
TGTGCCAGCTCACCCGGAGTAACGACAGGCGGCGAGCAGTACTTC
>TRBJ2-3|16|TRBD2|TRBV29-1|few
CSVEASGAPLTDTQYF
TGCAGCGTTGAGGCTAGCGGAGCTCCCCTCACAGATACGCAGTATTTT
>TRBJ2-6|17|TRBD1|TRBV27|-
CASSLSPGGPGANVLTF
TGTGCCAGCAGTTTAAGTCCAGGGGGCCCCGGGGCCAACGTCCTGACTTTC
>TRBJ1-2|11|TRBD1|TRBV7-9|-
CASSLDRGQTF
TGTGCCAGCAGCTTAGACAGGGGGCAAACCTTC